Listed here are 17 T cell receptor beta chains from one sample, sequenced in a study of blood T cells in healthy people across ages. Sample-barcoded 5' priming and a J-beta primer mix drove a second PCR of roughly 6 to 12 cycles. TCRdb redid the calling of the 5' RACE reads with MiXCR, one entry per CDR3 protein. The sample carries more than 700,000 distinct CDR3 sequences, 46% recorded once. Sequencing was carried out using blood. These receptors originate from an elderly man in good health.

This chain joins TRBV10-3 and TRBJ1-1; D perhaps matches TRBD1 (5 bases). The V gene's germline CDR1 is ENHRY and CDR2 SYGVKD. The V end lost 11 bases, the J end lost 3 bases, and 13 bases lay between the germline ends. This CDR3 is 12 amino acids long. The CDR3 DNA is TGTGCCGGGGGGGGTGGGGACACTGAAGCTTTCTTT. Residues: CAGGGGDTEAFF.

The chain recombines TRBV7-6 with TRBJ1-6; D not certain. Trimming left V 5 bases short and J 7 bases short, with 12 bases between. CDR3 length: 14 amino acids. CDR1 SGHVS and CDR2 FNYEAQ come from the germline V gene. DNA of the CDR3: TGTGCCAGCAGCGAAAACGGAGGGAATTCACCCCTCCACTTT. Translation gives CASSENGGNSPLHF.

This clonotype was observed a handful of times. The chain employs TRBV6-1 and TRBJ2-1; D might be TRBD2 (5 bases). Trimming took 6 bases from V and 2 from J, leaving 17 bases between them. This CDR3 has 16 amino acids. Germline V gives CDR1 MNHNS, CDR2 SASEGT. In DNA, the CDR3 is TGTGCCAGCAGCGGGGAGCCTCCACTACCCTACAATGAGCAGTTCTTC. Residues: CASSGEPPLPYNEQFF.

This chain uses TRBV28 with TRBJ2-7, with 12 bases lining up with TRBD1. The end of the DNA aligns better with TRBJ2-5, so the J call may be wrong. The CDR3 covers 17 residues. The germline CDR1 and CDR2 sequences are MDHEN and SYDVKM. The CDR3 DNA follows: TGTGCCAGCAGTACCCACCGTGGGACAGGGGGCAGAGAGACCCAGTACTTC. Its translation is CASSTHRGTGGRETQYF.

The rearrangement joins TRBV6-2 or TRBV6-3 to TRBJ2-1; a possible D gene is TRBD2 (6 bases). This CDR3 region has 16 residues. Germline-derived CDR1 and CDR2 are MNHEY and SVGEGT. The ends were cut back, 2 bases at V and 5 bases at J, with 16 bases in the middle. CDR3 in DNA: TGTGCCAGCAGTTACACACGGGACTCTACAGACAATGAGCAGTTCTTC. As protein: CASSYTRDSTDNEQFF.

V and J are TRBV11-1 and TRBJ2-1, with 9 positions matching TRBD2. CDR3 size: 16 residues. The ends lost 0 bases at V and 4 bases at J; junction bases unmatched: 4. CDR1 and CDR2 from the germline V gene are SGHAT and FQDESV (reference sequence). The CDR3 here is CASSLAYAGGYNEQFF. For the CDR3, the DNA is TGTGCCAGCAGCTTAGCATACGCGGGAGGGTACAATGAGCAGTTCTTC.

This clonotype has more than one count but fewer than ten. V gene TRBV7-3 combines with J gene TRBJ2-3, with unresolved D. V lost 5 bases and J lost 2, with 11 bases in between. Germline V gives CDR1 SGHTA, CDR2 FQGTGA. This CDR3 has 14 amino acids. The CDR3 region is CASSVGITTDTQYF. Here the CDR3 DNA reads TGTGCCAGCAGCGTGGGCATCACCACAGATACGCAGTATTTT.

The rearrangement uses TRBV30 and TRBJ2-3, with 9 bases aligning to TRBD2. This CDR3 region has 13 residues. Trimming took 4 bases from V and 5 from J; bases not matched to a gene: 4. Germline CDR1 GTSNPN, CDR2 SVGIG (reference sequence). The chain's CDR3 is CAWIAGAGDTQYF. For the CDR3, the DNA is TGTGCCTGGATAGCGGGAGCAGGAGATACGCAGTATTTT.

This clonotype was counted only a few times. The chain recombines TRBV9 with TRBJ2-4; D tentatively fits TRBD1 or TRBD2 (5 bases each). V lost 0 bases to trimming and J lost 11 bases, with 12 bases between them. This CDR3 region has 13 residues. The germline gives CDR1 SGDLS, CDR2 YYNGEE. The CDR3 nucleotides are TGTGCCAGCAGCGTAGAGTTGGGGCGGGTTCAGTACTTC. Translating it yields CASSVELGRVQYF.

This clonotype was counted a few times. The J gene is TRBJ2-4, the V gene TRBV4-2; 7 bases map to TRBD2. The J call may be faulty, since TRBJ2-7 better matches the DNA end. Germline values: CDR1 LGHNA, CDR2 YNFKEQ. This CDR3 spans 16 amino acids. The CDR3 DNA reads TGTGCCAGCAGCCAATCCAAGACTAGCCCGGACTACGAGCAGTACTTC. Its translation is CASSQSKTSPDYEQYF.

This chain connects TRBV7-6 to TRBJ2-6, with D possibly being TRBD1 (5 bases). The CDR3 runs to 15 residues. V lost 4 bases and J 2 bases, leaving 9 bases between the germline ends. CDR1 SGHVS and CDR2 FNYEAQ come from the germline V gene. The CDR3 DNA follows: TGTGCCAGCAGCTCTGCACAGGCTGGGGCCAACGTCCTGACTTTC. Amino acids: CASSSAQAGANVLTF.

There are a few counts of this clonotype. The V call is TRBV5-1, the J call TRBJ1-6; TRBD1 is a possible D gene (6 bases). In germline, CDR1 is SGHRS, CDR2 YFSETQ. Trimming pared 3 bases from V and 7 bases from J, leaving 8 bases between. This CDR3 is built from 13 residues. CDR3 protein: CASSSDSNSPLHF. The DNA for the CDR3 is TGCGCCAGCAGCTCGGACAGCAATTCACCCCTCCACTTT.

The chain combines TRBV30 with TRBJ2-7, with D maybe TRBD1 (8 bases). CDR1 GTSNPN and CDR2 SVGIG come from the germline V gene (reference sequence). The ends were cut back, 4 bases at V and 2 bases at J, with 15 bases in the middle. The CDR3 runs 14 residues. The DNA of the CDR3 is TGTGCCTGGACCGACAGGGGACTAACCTACGAGCAGTACTTC. This codes for CAWTDRGLTYEQYF.

The chain joins TRBV15 to TRBJ2-7; 7 positions match TRBD1. V lost 1 base and J lost 5; bases outside the gene matches: 5. The CDR3 covers 14 residues. Germline assignment: CDR1 LNHNV and CDR2 YYDKDF (reference sequence). Here the CDR3 reads CATSRADRLHEQYF. The DNA for the CDR3 is TGTGCCACCAGCAGAGCGGACAGGCTACACGAGCAGTACTTC.

The J gene is TRBJ2-4, the V gene TRBV6-2 or TRBV6-3; D might be TRBD1 (6 bases). From germline, CDR1 is MNHEY and CDR2 SVGEGT. The CDR3 is 15 residues long. Trimming shortened V by 5 bases and J by 3 bases, and 14 bases separated the two germline ends. CDR3 DNA: TGTGCCAGCAGTGACACCGGGACATACAAAAACATTCAGTACTTC. Amino acid sequence: CASSDTGTYKNIQYF.

A few counts support this clonotype. The gene calls are TRBV27 and TRBJ1-2, with a possible D match to TRBD1 (5 bases). Per germline, CDR1 MNHEY and CDR2 SMNVEV (reference sequence). Trimming removed 4 bases at V and 3 bases at J, with 12 bases between. The CDR3 is 14 amino acids. CDR3 amino acids: CASSSLGDYYGYTF. The CDR3 nucleotides are TGTGCCAGCAGTTCCTTGGGGGACTACTATGGCTACACCTTC.

This clonotype was seen ten or more times. This CDR3 reads CSAGTSGHPSRSNEQFF. DNA for the CDR3: TGCAGTGCCGGGACTAGCGGGCACCCCAGCCGCTCCAATGAGCAGTTCTTC. The rearrangement links TRBV20-1 to TRBJ2-1; 12 bases fit TRBD2. The CDR3 loop spans 17 amino acids. In germline, CDR1 is DFQATT, CDR2 SNEGSKA (reference sequence). J lost 6 bases, V lost 6 bases, and 15 bases had no gene match.